Detailed here is one T cell receptor beta chain. The antigen remains undetermined. The data originate from a study of cytomegalovirus exposure and HLA in healthy donors. It was with 60 Vbeta and 13 Jbeta primers that the PCR ran. Generated by immunoSEQ multiplex PCR, the TCRdb table keeps only in-frame clones and is missing some. The sample holds around 150,000 clones, about 80% seen once. The study, taken as a whole, reports: A later analysis by the authors found several of the most significant clusters apparently linked to common viral pathogens. Immune exposure information comprised only CMV serostatus. After further analysis at a later stage, around 17,000 TCR beta sequences were associated with HLA alleles at 0.05 false discovery rate.

This CDR3 spans 14 amino acids. Losses at the gene ends were 6 bases for V and 3 bases for J; bases not matched to a gene: 7. CDR1 is LNHDA and CDR2 is SQIVND in the germline V gene (reference sequence). This rearrangement joins TRBV19 to TRBJ1-1; 7 positions match TRBD1. Material for sequencing was PBMCs. The clonotype comes from a male donor in good health and CMV-seronegative. Here the CDR3 DNA reads TGTGCCAGTAGCCAGGGGGGCTGGGACACTGAAGCTTTCTTT. The encoded protein is CASSQGGWDTEAFF.